This passage covers 13 T cell receptor beta chains from one sample sequenced in a study of T cell responses to AZD1222 COVID-19 vaccine. TCRdb's table, derived via immunoSEQ multiplex PCR, lists solely in-frame clones and lacks some. The sample includes approximately 100,000 clones, roughly nine tenths of them seen just once. The sequencing used peripheral blood, collected on day 0 of AZD1222 vaccination. These receptors came from an adult in good health.

The chain has TRBV3-1 (or the pseudogene TRBV3-2) and TRBJ1-6; 9 nucleotides line up with TRBD1. The V gene's germline CDR1 is LGHDT and CDR2 YNNKEL (reference sequence). V shed 0 bases and J 6 bases; nucleotides not matched to a gene: 3. This CDR3 spans 16 amino acids. The CDR3 sequence is CASSQDWTGVNSPLHF. CDR3 sequence (DNA): TGTGCCAGCAGCCAAGACTGGACAGGGGTTAATTCACCCCTCCACTTT.

This chain uses TRBV3-1 (or the pseudogene TRBV3-2) with TRBJ2-1; 10 bases agree with TRBD1. From germline, CDR1 is LGHDT and CDR2 YNNKEL (reference sequence). The CDR3 sequence is 13 residues long. V shed 7 bases and J 8 bases; nucleotides not matched to a gene: 5. Written as DNA, the CDR3 is TGTGCCAGCAAGGGACAGGGGTTGCATGAGCAGTTCTTC. This translates into CASKGQGLHEQFF.

The rearrangement joins TRBV19 to TRBJ2-1, with D possibly TRBD1 on 5 matching bases. The CDR3 is 15 residues long. Trimming removed 3 bases at V and 0 bases at J, with 9 bases between. Germline V gives CDR1 LNHDA, CDR2 SQIVND (reference sequence). This chain's CDR3 is CASSITGSSYNEQFF. The DNA for the CDR3 is TGTGCCAGTAGTATCACAGGCAGCTCCTACAATGAGCAGTTCTTC.

The chain has TRBV27 and TRBJ2-3; D is unresolved. This CDR3 spans 12 amino acids. The germline gives CDR1 MNHEY, CDR2 SMNVEV (reference sequence). Deletions cut 5 bases from V and 2 bases from J, with 5 bases between. Here the CDR3 DNA reads TGTGCCAGCAGTACCCTCACAGATACGCAGTATTTT. Translated: CASSTLTDTQYF.

DNA of the CDR3: TGTGCCTGGAGTGTACCCAGTTACAATGAGCAGTTCTTC. Its protein product is CAWSVPSYNEQFF. V is TRBV30 and J is TRBJ2-1; D gene uncertain. The V gene's germline CDR1 is GTSNPN and CDR2 SVGIG (reference sequence). Between the trimmed V and J ends, which lost 0 bases and 4 bases, there was a span of 7 bases. The CDR3 runs to 13 residues.

This rearrangement joins TRBV7-9 to TRBJ2-7; D is perhaps TRBD2 (6 bases). Trimming left V 5 bases short and J 2 bases short, with 19 bases between. The CDR3 length is 16 residues. The germline V gene has CDR1 SEHNR and CDR2 FQNEAQ (reference sequence). The CDR3 protein is CASSTTSGLHPYEQYF. CDR3 bases: TGTGCCAGCAGCACCACTTCGGGACTCCACCCCTACGAGCAGTACTTC.

The rearrangement links TRBV9 to TRBJ2-7, with D hard to call. CDR3 size: 15 residues. V was trimmed by 0 bases and J by 2 bases, leaving 12 bases between them. Germline CDR1 and CDR2: SGDLS and YYNGEE. Written as DNA, the CDR3 is TGTGCCAGCAGCGTAGCCGGCACCCTTCCCTACGAGCAGTACTTC. Translating gives CASSVAGTLPYEQYF.

The chain joins TRBV15 to TRBJ1-1; TRBD1 matches 10 bases. J was trimmed by 7 bases and V by 5 bases; bases with no gene match: 13. Germline CDR1 is LNHNV and CDR2 is YYDKDF (reference sequence). The CDR3 runs to 16 residues. As DNA, the CDR3 is TGTGCCACCAGCGACGGGACACCGGACAGGGGGGGTGAAGCTTTCTTT. It translates to CATSDGTPDRGGEAFF.

This chain uses TRBV10-1 with TRBJ1-2; possibly TRBD1 for D (5 bases). V gave up 3 bases and J gave up 8 bases, with 16 bases separating them. The length of the CDR3 is 14 residues. The germline gives CDR1 WNHNN, CDR2 SYGVQD (reference sequence). For the CDR3, the DNA is TGCGCCAGCAGTGAAGGGCAGGGTCCTTACGGCTACACCTTC. Its translation is CASSEGQGPYGYTF.

This chain connects TRBV10-3 to TRBJ2-7; a weak D match, TRBD1 (6 bases). Germline values: CDR1 ENHRY, CDR2 SYGVKD. The CDR3 totals 15 residues. Trimming removed 6 bases at V and 2 bases at J, with 17 bases between. The CDR3 here is CAIRSDRQKTYEQYF. The CDR3 nucleotides are TGTGCCATCAGATCGGACAGACAAAAAACCTACGAGCAGTACTTC.

The CDR3 loop reads CASSSSGTGLSGANVLTF. The CDR3 nucleotides are TGCGCCAGCAGTTCATCGGGGACAGGGCTCTCTGGGGCCAACGTCCTGACTTTC. The rearrangement links TRBV5-1 to TRBJ2-6; 9 positions match TRBD1. The CDR3 extends over 18 amino acids. The germline gives CDR1 SGHRS, CDR2 YFSETQ. J was trimmed by 0 bases and V by 5 bases; bases with no gene match: 9.

The chain couples TRBV6-5 to TRBJ1-1; D uncertain. The V end was cut by 4 bases, the J end by 5 bases, with 14 bases between. Germline assignment: CDR1 MNHEY and CDR2 SVGAGI. This CDR3 spans 14 amino acids. CDR3 protein: CASSFLEGRTEAFF. CDR3 in DNA: TGTGCCAGCAGTTTCTTGGAAGGGCGAACTGAAGCTTTCTTT.

This rearrangement joins TRBV4-2 to TRBJ1-6; D not certain. This CDR3 comprises 15 residues. The ends were cut back, 0 bases at V and 10 bases at J, with 13 bases in the middle. Germline V CDR1 and CDR2: LGHNA, YNFKEQ. This CDR3 is CASSQDPDSNSPLHF. In DNA form, the CDR3 reads TGTGCCAGCAGCCAAGATCCAGATAGTAACTCACCCCTCCACTTT.